A selection of T cell receptor beta chains follows, all from one sample in a study of shared clonotypes between healthy human individuals. Generated by immunoSEQ multiplex PCR, the TCRdb table keeps only in-frame clones and is missing some. The table has around 2.5 million clones, 80% to 95% seen once; the top ten hold approximately 0.35%. Sequencing input: naive CD4+ T cells from PBMCs. Receptor source: a man younger than 35 in good health. Some clones in this sample may be carry-over from other donors' samples. Each CDR3 is given without its conserved first and last residue.

CDR3aa,v_gene,j_gene
ASSVGVLYEQY,TRBV7-2,TRBJ2-7
ASSESPTGLPYGYT,TRBV6-1,TRBJ1-2
ASSLIAQSPEAF,TRBV5-8,TRBJ1-1
ASSWTSGTQETQY,TRBV28,TRBJ2-5
AILTGKEY,TRBV27,TRBJ2-7
ASCPRREDLLAKNIQY,TRBV27,TRBJ2-4
ASSAGSLYGYT,TRBV6-1,TRBJ1-2
ASSKDWSNEKLF,TRBV7-2,TRBJ1-4
ASSAGASGSTDTQY,TRBV6-1,TRBJ2-3
ASSYSAGNTIY,TRBV6-5,TRBJ1-3
ASSKWWGTRSGNTIY,TRBV19,TRBJ1-3
ASSLFPSGTTEAF,TRBV7-2,TRBJ1-1
ASSLVEGTEAF,TRBV28,TRBJ1-1
ASRTSYEQY,TRBV2,TRBJ2-7
ASSLVAGAGTDTQY,TRBV7-2,TRBJ2-3
ASSLGHGNTEAF,TRBV28,TRBJ1-1
AIRGDTAGNTIY,TRBV10-3,TRBJ1-3
ASSLLPWTGSSKNIQY,TRBV5-4,TRBJ2-4
ASSYGGTTEAF,TRBV6-5,TRBJ1-1
ASSLAVVGEAF,TRBV7-6,TRBJ1-1
ASSAQGAVYEQY,TRBV7-8,TRBJ2-7
ASSKEVNTGELF,TRBV18,TRBJ2-2
ASKWGLEGNEQF,TRBV28,TRBJ2-1
AISDGNVRGYGYT,TRBV10-3,TRBJ1-2
ASSSAGVAGELF,TRBV5-1,TRBJ2-2
ASSAVFGTSGSFSYEQY,TRBV5-1,TRBJ2-7
ASRTGTNYNEQF,TRBV19,TRBJ2-1
ASSLVSGASGELF,TRBV5-1,TRBJ2-2
ASSPIKRVGEPQH,TRBV7-9,TRBJ1-5
ASRSTGTGATGELF,TRBV7-3,TRBJ2-2
ASGGAQSYNEQF,TRBV10-3,TRBJ2-1
ASSEALAGGNQPQH,TRBV2,TRBJ1-5
ASSWDTLTNTEAF,TRBV2,TRBJ1-1
ASSESAPAYNEQF,TRBV10-1,TRBJ2-1
ASSLPTQAYEQY,TRBV7-9,TRBJ2-7
ASSVVWTGSPDTQY,TRBV9,TRBJ2-3
SVEGLAGVGGTDTQY,TRBV29-1,TRBJ2-3
ASKRDIYEKLF,TRBV28,TRBJ1-4
ASTQWQGWGTEAF,TRBV2,TRBJ1-1
ASSRYNEQF,TRBV28,TRBJ2-1
SVEAPRTGPTGELF,TRBV29-1,TRBJ2-2
ASSPGQTQETQY,TRBV18,TRBJ2-5
ASSGVLSSGNTIY,TRBV19,TRBJ1-3
ASKGLANTYEQY,TRBV6-1,TRBJ2-7
ASSLIEGNTEAF,TRBV11-2,TRBJ1-1
SVEFAWAYLPEAF,TRBV29-1,TRBJ1-1
ASSPLAGNEQY,TRBV18,TRBJ2-7
ASSVGMVLAGNTGELF,TRBV9,TRBJ2-2
ASTMRGRLQETQY,TRBV28,TRBJ2-5
ATSRDRLGGNQY,TRBV15,TRBJ2-7
SVDLGYEQY,TRBV29-1,TRBJ2-7
ASSQVAGGSYEQY,TRBV7-2,TRBJ2-7
ASNKGGTSENEQF,TRBV6-1,TRBJ2-1
AIRPGAPNLMNTEAF,TRBV10-3,TRBJ1-1
ASSVRREGRTDTQY,TRBV9,TRBJ2-3
ASGRFYEQY,TRBV19,TRBJ2-7
ASSNILAEETQY,TRBV5-1,TRBJ2-5
ASSPSLTGSGGANVLT,TRBV18,TRBJ2-6
ASSNPRTGGTGELF,TRBV19,TRBJ2-2
ASSLPGQNYEQY,TRBV28,TRBJ2-7